This TCR beta chain emerged from a study of PD-1 blockade in mismatch repair-deficient tumors. The TCR-sequenced patients were a few responders to pembrolizumab. The CDR3 loop spans 15 amino acids. V dropped 1 base and J dropped 3 bases, with 13 bases sitting between them. Germline V gene lookup returns CDR1 MGHRA and CDR2 YSYEKL. Method: immunoSEQ multiplex PCR; TCRdb's copy keeps in-frame clones and lacks some. The table has some 110,000 clones, 60% to 85% seen once. The V and J genes are TRBV4-1 and TRBJ2-7; possible D gene TRBD2, 5 bases. The source of this sequence is an adult with mismatch repair-deficient cancer. The specimen comprised peripheral blood, sampled about 60 weeks after starting pembrolizumab. CDR3 amino acids: CASSQGEGIYYEQYF. The CDR3 DNA follows: TGCGCCAGCAGCCAAGGAGAGGGAATTTACTACGAGCAGTACTTC.